The 25 T cell receptor beta chains listed next were all sequenced from one sample in a study of cytomegalovirus exposure and HLA in healthy donors. In the PCR, 60 Vbeta and 13 Jbeta primers were used. Assay used: immunoSEQ multiplex PCR; TCRdb lists only in-frame clones, some missing. The table has 130,000 to 150,000 clones, roughly 79% seen once. Sequencing was carried out using PBMCs. These TCRs come from a woman between 35 and 50 years old in good health and CMV-seropositive.

This rearrangement joins TRBV10-1 to TRBJ1-1; no clear D gene. There are 13 residues in the CDR3. The germline gives CDR1 WNHNN, CDR2 SYGVQD (reference sequence). Trimming pared 3 bases from V and 1 base from J, leaving 6 bases between. CDR3 loop: CASSERENTEAFF. CDR3 DNA: TGCGCCAGCAGTGAACGGGAGAACACTGAAGCTTTCTTT.

This rearrangement joins TRBV4-2 to TRBJ1-2; unclear D gene. Germline assignment: CDR1 LGHNA and CDR2 YNFKEQ. Trimming left V 0 bases short and J 0 bases short, with 5 bases between. This CDR3 is built from 14 residues. For the CDR3, the DNA is TGTGCCAGCAGCCAAGATAGAGCTAACTATGGCTACACCTTC. It specifies CASSQDRANYGYTF.

The genes are TRBV7-9 and TRBJ2-2; 10 bases fit TRBD2. V gave up 1 base and J gave up 0 bases; unmatched junction bases: 8. The CDR3 consists of 19 residues. Germline V gives CDR1 SEHNR, CDR2 FQNEAQ (reference sequence). This CDR3 is CASSLVPLAGRTNTGELFF. The CDR3 nucleotides are TGTGCCAGCAGCTTAGTTCCACTAGCGGGGCGAACGAACACCGGGGAGCTGTTTTTT. Full variable domain (missing parts from reference TRBV7-9 and TRBJ2-2): DTGVSQNPRHKITKRGQNVTFRCDPISEHNRLYWYRQTLGQGPEFLTYFQNEAQLEKSRLLSDRFSAERPKGSFSTLEIQRTEQGDSAMYLCASSLVPLAGRTNTGELFFGEGSRLTVL.

The genes are TRBV2 and TRBJ1-2; 7 bases line up with TRBD1. The V and J ends lost 8 bases and 6 bases, in that order; junction bases with no gene match: 9. The length of the CDR3 is 13 residues. The germline V gene has CDR1 SNHLY and CDR2 FYNNEI. The DNA for the CDR3 is TGTGCCAGCGGAATCTCACAGGGGAATGGCTACACCTTC. It yields the protein CASGISQGNGYTF. Full variable domain (rest looked up from reference TRBV2 and TRBJ1-2): EPEVTQTPSHQVTQMGQEVILRCVPISNHLYFYWYRQILGQKVEFLVSFYNNEISEKSEIFDDQFSVERPDGSNFTLKIRSTKLEDSAMYFCASGISQGNGYTFGSGTRLTVV.

The V and J genes are TRBV27 and TRBJ2-7; TRBD1 agrees at 10 bases. The germline CDR1 and CDR2 sequences are MNHEY and SMNVEV (reference sequence). J gave up 3 bases and V 4 bases, and 9 bases lay outside the gene matches. The CDR3 is 16 amino acids. CDR3 protein: CASSSTDRGRGYEQYF. The CDR3 bases are TGTGCCAGCAGTTCTACTGACAGGGGGCGAGGCTACGAGCAGTACTTC.

The gene calls are TRBV19 and TRBJ2-7, with D perhaps TRBD1 (8 bases). The V end was cut by 7 bases, the J end by 2 bases, with 15 bases between. Germline values: CDR1 LNHDA, CDR2 SQIVND (reference sequence). CDR3 length: 14 amino acids. The chain's CDR3 is CASTTGGGTYEQYF. CDR3 in DNA: TGTGCCAGTACTACAGGGGGAGGGACCTACGAGCAGTACTTC.

The chain links TRBV4-1 to TRBJ1-3; 9 nucleotides align to TRBD1. This CDR3 is 18 amino acids long. The germline V gene has CDR1 MGHRA and CDR2 YSYEKL. J was trimmed by 5 bases and V by 0 bases; bases with no gene match: 11. For the CDR3, the DNA is TGCGCCAGCAGCCAAGATCTAATCAGGACAGGGGAACGAAACACCATATATTTT. This encodes CASSQDLIRTGERNTIYF.

V usage is TRBV5-1 and J usage is TRBJ2-2; 9 bases are shared with TRBD1. V trimming: 0 bases; J trimming: 8 bases; junction bases outside the gene matches: 5. The CDR3 has 15 amino acids. CDR1 and CDR2 from the germline V gene are SGHRS and YFSETQ. CDR3 DNA: TGCGCCAGCAGCTTGGGGGACAGGGACCCTGGGGAGCTGTTTTTT. It specifies CASSLGDRDPGELFF.

This clone was counted once. The chain carries TRBV4-2 and TRBJ2-3; weak D call: TRBD1 (6 bases). Trimming took 0 bases from V and 4 from J, leaving 14 bases between them. This CDR3 has 16 residues. CDR1 is LGHNA and CDR2 is YNFKEQ in the germline V gene. This CDR3 is CASSQERQGWSDTQYF. Written as DNA, the CDR3 is TGTGCCAGCAGCCAAGAACGGCAGGGGTGGTCAGATACGCAGTATTTT.

This chain joins TRBV19 and TRBJ2-7, with TRBD2 identical over 11 bases. The CDR3 sequence is 14 residues long. CDR1 is LNHDA and CDR2 is SQIVND in the germline V gene (reference sequence). Trimming at V came to 6 bases and at J to 2 bases, leaving 3 bases not matched to a gene. The CDR3 DNA follows: TGTGCCAGTAGGCCTAGCGGGGGGCCCTACGAGCAGTACTTC. This gives the protein CASRPSGGPYEQYF.

The chain links TRBV12-5 to TRBJ2-3; tentative D call: TRBD2 (5 bases). CDR1 is LGHNT and CDR2 is FRNRAP in the germline V gene. The CDR3 is 14 amino acids. The V and J ends lost 3 bases and 5 bases respectively, with 12 bases between them. The CDR3 reads CASGFYGMLDTQYF. CDR3 coding DNA: TGTGCTAGTGGTTTTTACGGGATGTTAGATACGCAGTATTTT. Full variable domain (remainder filled in from reference TRBV12-5 and TRBJ2-3): DARVTQTPRHKVTEMGQEVTMRCQPILGHNTVFWYRQTMMQGLELLAYFRNRAPLDDSGMPKDRFSAEMPDATLATLKIQPSEPRDSAVYFCASGFYGMLDTQYFGPGTRLTVL.

The chain has TRBV6-5 and TRBJ1-1; TRBD1 matches 9 bases. Germline V gene lookup returns CDR1 MNHEY and CDR2 SVGAGI. J lost 7 bases, V lost 5 bases, and 5 bases had no gene match. This CDR3 spans 13 amino acids. Here the CDR3 reads CASSEQGAGEAFF. The CDR3 DNA sequence: TGTGCCAGCAGTGAACAGGGGGCTGGTGAAGCTTTCTTT.

The gene calls are TRBV30 and TRBJ2-5; no firm D call. Germline CDR1 GTSNPN, CDR2 SVGIG (reference sequence). This CDR3 spans 12 amino acids. The V and J ends lost 1 base and 7 bases respectively, with 10 bases between them. CDR3 residues: CAWSGPLRTQYF. The CDR3 nucleotides are TGTGCCTGGAGTGGTCCCTTGCGGACCCAGTACTTC.

This rearrangement joins TRBV6-5 to TRBJ2-7, with D possibly matching TRBD1 (6 bases). The V and J ends lost 2 bases and 5 bases respectively, with 13 bases between them. Germline V gives CDR1 MNHEY, CDR2 SVGAGI. The CDR3 sequence is 14 residues long. CDR3 sequence: CASSYGAGVHEQYF. In DNA form, the CDR3 reads TGTGCCAGCAGTTACGGGGCAGGGGTCCACGAGCAGTACTTC.

This sequence joins TRBV27 and TRBJ2-1, with 11 bases aligning to TRBD2. CDR1 is MNHEY, CDR2 SMNVEV, per germline (reference sequence). The V and J ends lost 8 bases and 3 bases, in that order; junction bases with no gene match: 6. The CDR3 runs to 15 residues. The CDR3 sequence: CASRTLAGGYNEQFF. CDR3 bases: TGTGCCAGCCGCACTCTAGCGGGGGGCTACAATGAGCAGTTCTTC.

Only a few counts were recorded for this clone. The chain uses TRBV5-1 and TRBJ2-3; 7 nucleotides align to TRBD2. The CDR3 runs 14 residues. V gave up 5 bases and J gave up 5 bases; unmatched junction bases: 8. Germline V CDR1 and CDR2: SGHRS, YFSETQ. CDR3 in amino acids: CASRASGQVDTQYF. In DNA, the CDR3 is TGCGCCAGCAGAGCTAGCGGCCAGGTAGATACGCAGTATTTT.

The genes are TRBV5-4 and TRBJ1-4; unclear D gene. CDR1 and CDR2 from the germline V gene are SGHNT and YYREEE (reference sequence). The V end was cut by 3 bases, the J end by 0 bases, with 9 bases between. There are 15 residues in the CDR3. The CDR3 region is CASSSHSTTNEKLFF. Written as DNA, the CDR3 is TGTGCCAGCAGCTCCCACAGTACAACTAATGAAAAACTGTTTTTT. The full variable domain, its missing parts supplied by reference TRBV5-4 and TRBJ1-4, is ETGVTQSPTHLIKTRGQQVTLRCSSQSGHNTVSWYQQALGQGPQFIFQYYREEENGRGNFPPRFSGLQFPNYSSELNVNALELDDSALYLCASSSHSTTNEKLFFGSGTQLSVL.

Notes on this clone: Different DNA sequences within this sample yield the same CDR3. The chain recombines TRBV9 with TRBJ2-7; D unresolved. The CDR3 is 13 amino acids. Germline assignment: CDR1 SGDLS and CDR2 YYNGEE. Trimming removed 2 bases from V and 0 bases from J, with 6 bases in between. Here the CDR3 DNA reads TGTGCCAGCAGCGTGGCCAGCTCCTACGAGCAGTACTTC. Protein: CASSVASSYEQYF.

The V and J genes are TRBV28 and TRBJ2-7; 7 positions agree with TRBD2. V gave up 5 bases and J gave up 3 bases; unmatched junction bases: 10. Germline V gives CDR1 MDHEN, CDR2 SYDVKM. This CDR3 comprises 15 residues. In DNA, the CDR3 is TGTGCCAGCAGTACCCCCGGACTAGTAGGCTACGAGCAGTACTTC. Protein product: CASSTPGLVGYEQYF.

A single count supports this clone. The chain couples TRBV7-9 to TRBJ2-3; TRBD1 matches 12 bases. Germline assignment: CDR1 SEHNR and CDR2 FQNEAQ (reference sequence). Trimming cost V 1 base and J 6 bases; bases outside gene matches: 2. The CDR3 spans 15 residues. The CDR3 reads CASSLVGTGGDTQYF. The CDR3, as DNA: TGTGCCAGCAGCTTAGTCGGGACAGGGGGCGATACGCAGTATTTT.

Here the CDR3 DNA reads TGTGCCAGTAGCTCCGGGACTCACCTCGTCGGGGAGCTGTTTTTT. Its translation is CASSSGTHLVGELFF. The rearrangement joins TRBV19 to TRBJ2-2, with a weak D call TRBD2 (6 bases). Germline CDR1 and CDR2: LNHDA and SQIVND (reference sequence). The CDR3 extends over 15 amino acids. Trimming took off 6 bases at V and 7 bases at J, with 18 bases between the two ends.

The chain couples TRBV27 to TRBJ1-2, with D maybe TRBD1 (5 bases). Germline values: CDR1 MNHEY, CDR2 SMNVEV (reference sequence). This CDR3 region has 13 residues. V lost 6 bases and J 9 bases, leaving 17 bases between the germline ends. CDR3 DNA: TGTGCCAGCAGCATGGGCAGGGCTCGGAGCTACACCTTC. Translated: CASSMGRARSYTF.

The chain combines TRBV19 with TRBJ2-7; maybe TRBD2 (5 bases). V shed 0 bases and J shed 1 base, with 7 bases lying between them. The CDR3 is 14 residues long. Germline values: CDR1 LNHDA, CDR2 SQIVND (reference sequence). As DNA, the CDR3 is TGTGCCAGTAGTATAGATCGGGGATCCTACGAGCAGTACTTC. Amino acids: CASSIDRGSYEQYF. The complete variable domain, with remaining parts taken from reference TRBV19 and TRBJ2-7, reads DGGITQSPKYLFRKEGQNVTLSCEQNLNHDAMYWYRQDPGQGLRLIYYSQIVNDFQKGDIAEGYSVSREKKESFPLTVTSAQKNPTAFYLCASSIDRGSYEQYFGPGTRLTVT.

CDR3 residues: CASRNAQGATDTQYF. The CDR3 DNA follows: TGTGCCAGCAGAAACGCCCAGGGGGCTACGGATACGCAGTATTTT. The rearrangement links TRBV6-5 to TRBJ2-3, with 8 bases lining up with TRBD1. The ends lost 6 bases at V and 6 bases at J; junction bases unmatched: 11. This CDR3 spans 15 amino acids. CDR1 and CDR2 from the germline V gene are MNHEY and SVGAGI.

The chain employs TRBV23-1 and TRBJ1-1; 10 bases line up with TRBD1. TRBV23-1 is recorded as an ORF, its role being uncertain. Trimming took 4 bases from V and 3 from J; bases not matched to a gene: 5. The length of the CDR3 is 15 residues. The CDR3 reads CASSPYGTGDTEAFF. The CDR3, as DNA: TGCGCCAGCAGTCCGTACGGGACAGGGGACACTGAAGCTTTCTTT.